This TCR beta chain was obtained from a study of blood T cell repertoires in COVID-19. About the study: From the United States, Italy and Spain came samples of acute and convalescent COVID-19.

The ends lost 5 bases at V and 6 bases at J; junction bases unmatched: 9. The CDR3 covers 16 residues. Germline V gene sequence: CDR1 SGHTA, CDR2 FQGTGA. This clone was counted only a few times. Data came from immunoSEQ multiplex PCR; TCRdb stores just in-frame clones and leaves some out. The data contain approximately 140,000 clones, roughly 90% of them seen just once; the ten biggest clones take up 1.2%. The sequence was obtained from a woman in her twenties or thirties with acute COVID-19. The chain joins TRBV7-3 to TRBJ2-1; the match to TRBD2 covers 11 bases. Sample: PBMCs or T cells enriched from blood (not recorded which). The CDR3 loop reads CASSPHTSGSSNEQFF. CDR3 DNA sequence: TGTGCCAGCAGCCCGCATACTAGCGGGAGTAGCAATGAGCAGTTCTTC.